This TCR beta chain was observed in a study of beta chain features in type 1 diabetes. Sorting produced populations that all topped 95% purity. General observations from the study: Among patients with Type 1 diabetes, TCRB CDR3s were moderately but significantly shorter in every one of the four CD4+ subsets.

Expressed TCRB transcripts got sequenced, as all isolated RNA was reverse transcribed. This table comes from immunoSEQ multiplex PCR, and its TCRdb copy is limited to in-frame clones, with some not included. The data show about 140,000 clones, roughly 9.3% seen once. This clone has a handful of counts. Its antigen is not known. CDR1 and CDR2 (germline): MNHEY, SMNVEV (reference sequence). The V and J ends lost 6 bases and 4 bases respectively, with 12 bases between them. The CDR3 runs 13 residues. Sequencing input: central memory CD4+ T cells from blood. This receptor was identified in a woman aged 40 to 50 in good health. The gene calls are TRBV27 and TRBJ1-2; D might be TRBD1 (6 bases). The CDR3 loop reads CASSPDRSYGYTF. The CDR3 region has the DNA TGTGCCAGCAGCCCTGACAGGTCCTATGGCTACACCTTC.